Detailed here is one T cell receptor beta chain. Per germline, CDR1 SNHLY and CDR2 FYNNEI. The CDR3 spans 16 residues. Trimming took off 4 bases at V and 2 bases at J, with 15 bases between the two ends. This specimen belongs to a study of long-term antiretroviral therapy in people with HIV. This was the immunoSEQ v3.0 assay at survey level. TCRdb keeps only in-frame clones here, not all; method: immunoSEQ multiplex PCR. Among about 22,000 clones listed, under 90% were seen once. The receptor was derived from a middle-aged man with HIV. The rearrangement joins TRBV2 to TRBJ1-5; TRBD1 is a possible D gene (6 bases). The source material was unsorted PBMCs, sampled at the start of antiretroviral therapy. The CDR3 spells CASSVRGRGGNQPQHF. CDR3 DNA: TGTGCCAGCAGTGTTAGAGGCAGGGGTGGCAATCAGCCCCAGCATTTT. Looking up the rest from reference TRBV2 and TRBJ1-5 gives the full variable domain: EPEVTQTPSHQVTQMGQEVILRCVPISNHLYFYWYRQILGQKVEFLVSFYNNEISEKSEIFDDQFSVERPDGSNFTLKIRSTKLEDSAMYFCASSVRGRGGNQPQHFGDGTRLSIL.